This section outlines one T cell receptor (beta chain) sequence together with its context. Its antigen is as yet unknown. The record originates from a study of OX40 agonist ivuxolimab in advanced cancers. Study information: Ivuxolimab is a fully human IgG2 antibody that activates OX40 (CD134).

Method: immunoSEQ multiplex PCR; TCRdb's copy keeps in-frame clones and lacks some. This sample has around 62,000 clones; approximately 90% occur once, and the top ten carry roughly 0.27%. General study points: Relatively little clonal expansion, among the lowest observed, appeared in partial responders at 0.1-3.0 mg/kg.

The sampling schedule covered blood at baseline, cycle 4 day 1, and cycle 7 day 1. The TCR originated in an adult with an advanced solid tumor such as melanoma, head and neck, liver or kidney cancer. The input for sequencing was CD4+ or CD8+ T cells sorted from blood, taken in a trial of the OX40 agonist ivuxolimab.

CDR3 DNA sequence: TGTGCCAGCAGCGGGGACCCAACCTACACAGATACGCAGTATTTT. Its protein product is CASSGDPTYTDTQYF. The V call is TRBV5-5, the J call TRBJ2-3, with D possibly called TRBD1 or TRBD2 (5 bases each). V lost 4 bases and J 2 bases, leaving 14 bases between the germline ends. From germline, CDR1 is SGHKS and CDR2 YYEKEE (reference sequence). The CDR3 is made up of 15 amino acids.